A single sample gave rise to the 20 T cell receptor beta chains below, sequenced in a study of blood T cell repertoires in COVID-19. The method was immunoSEQ multiplex PCR; TCRdb's version includes in-frame clones alone and lacks a portion of them. The data hold some 76,000 clones, with around 80% observed a single time. The material sequenced was peripheral blood. The receptors stem from a woman aged 55-70 years with acute or convalescent COVID-19.

The chain is built from TRBV27 and TRBJ2-2; tentative D call: TRBD1 (6 bases). The V end was cut by 6 bases, the J end by 0 bases, with 17 bases between. The CDR3 extends over 17 amino acids. Germline CDR1 and CDR2: MNHEY and SMNVEV (reference sequence). As DNA, the CDR3 is TGTGCCAGCAGGGACGACTTAGGGGGAACGAACACCGGGGAGCTGTTTTTT. Its protein is CASRDDLGGTNTGELFF.

The chain uses TRBV7-6 and TRBJ1-6; maybe TRBD1 (6 bases). Per germline, CDR1 SGHVS and CDR2 FNYEAQ. This CDR3 region has 15 residues. V lost 4 bases, J lost 8 bases, and 15 bases lay in between. The CDR3 sequence: CASSSEQGGDSPLHF. The DNA of the CDR3 is TGTGCCAGCAGCTCTGAACAGGGTGGGGATTCACCCCTCCACTTT.

The V call is TRBV7-9, the J call TRBJ1-1; unclear D gene. The germline V gene encodes CDR1 SEHNR and CDR2 FQNEAQ (reference sequence). This CDR3 comprises 14 residues. Between the trimmed V and J ends, which lost 3 bases and 1 base, there was a span of 9 bases. DNA for the CDR3: TGTGCCAGCAGCTTTAGGGAGTCGAACACTGAAGCTTTCTTT. It is translated as CASSFRESNTEAFF.

The gene calls are TRBV7-6 and TRBJ1-2, with D hard to call. The length of the CDR3 is 13 residues. The germline V gene encodes CDR1 SGHVS and CDR2 FNYEAQ. Trimming removed 4 bases from V and 2 bases from J, with 8 bases in between. CDR3 bases: TGTGCCAGCAGCTCCGGGTGGAACTATGGCTACACCTTC. Amino acid sequence: CASSSGWNYGYTF. The full variable domain, with the rest looked up from reference TRBV7-6 and TRBJ1-2, is GAGVSQSPRYKVTKRGQDVALRCDPISGHVSLYWYRQALGQGPEFLTYFNYEAQQDKSGLPNDRFSAERPEGSISTLTIQRTEQRDSAMYRCASSSGWNYGYTFGSGTRLTVV.

The CDR3 protein is CASRQPGQGAIGELFF. The CDR3 DNA reads TGTGCCAGCAGACAGCCGGGACAGGGGGCGATCGGGGAGCTGTTTTTT. The chain carries TRBV7-2 and TRBJ2-2, with TRBD1 identical over 12 bases. The CDR3 sequence is 16 residues long. The germline gives CDR1 SGHTA, CDR2 FQGNSA. Losses at the gene ends were 6 bases for V and 7 bases for J; bases not matched to a gene: 9.

This clone has just a few counts. The chain links TRBV21-1 to TRBJ1-1. TRBV21-1 is noted as a pseudogene. The CDR3 is 15 residues long. CDR3 protein: CASSPTRPRNTEAFF. Here the CDR3 DNA reads TGTGCCAGCAGCCCCACGCGGCCTCGGAACACTGAAGCTTTCTTT.

The genes are TRBV24-1 and TRBJ2-5, with TRBD1 matching over 12 bases. Germline trimming cut 6 bases from V and 5 bases from J; bases unmatched to any gene: 6. Germline CDR1 KGHDR, CDR2 SFDVKD. This CDR3 is built from 15 residues. The CDR3 sequence is CATSLGTGGAETQYF. CDR3 DNA: TGTGCCACCAGTCTAGGGACAGGGGGCGCTGAGACCCAGTACTTC.

The gene calls are TRBV7-2 and TRBJ1-6, with TRBD1 identical over 7 bases. V lost 5 bases and J lost 8; bases outside the gene matches: 3. The germline gives CDR1 SGHTA, CDR2 FQGNSA. The CDR3 runs to 13 residues. The CDR3 bases are TGTGCCAGCAGCCCCACAGGGGATTCACCCCTCCACTTT. Translated, it gives CASSPTGDSPLHF.

This clone was detected only a few times. The chain links TRBV5-1 to TRBJ1-3; 7 bases are a match to TRBD1. The CDR3 loop spans 15 amino acids. J lost 2 bases, V lost 0 bases, and 2 bases had no gene match. Germline-derived CDR1 and CDR2 are SGHRS and YFSETQ. In nucleotides, the CDR3 is TGCGCCAGCAGCTTGGACAGGGGAGCTGGAAACACCATATATTTT. Amino acids: CASSLDRGAGNTIYF.

This chain links TRBV19 with TRBJ1-3; D gene ambiguous. This CDR3 has 14 amino acids. V was trimmed by 5 bases and J by 0 bases, leaving 8 bases between them. Germline CDR1 and CDR2: LNHDA and SQIVND (reference sequence). CDR3 coding DNA: TGTGCCAGTAGTCTGGGGAGCTCTGGAAACACCATATATTTT. Residues: CASSLGSSGNTIYF.

This chain links TRBV18 with TRBJ1-1, with a tentative D call TRBD1 (5 bases). The CDR3 runs to 14 residues. The V end was cut by 6 bases, the J end by 4 bases, with 15 bases between. Per germline, CDR1 KGHSH and CDR2 LQKENI. The CDR3 DNA reads as TGTGCCAGCTCCCTAGACCTGGGGGGCACTGAAGCTTTCTTT. This codes for CASSLDLGGTEAFF.

The chain couples TRBV7-9 to TRBJ1-4, with no clear D. The V gene's germline CDR1 is SEHNR and CDR2 FQNEAQ (reference sequence). Trimming removed 1 base at V and 4 bases at J, with 16 bases between. The CDR3 runs to 17 residues. CDR3 DNA: TGTGCCAGCAGCTTAGTTTCTGCCGGACTAATTAATGAAAAACTGTTTTTT. This sequence encodes CASSLVSAGLINEKLFF.

The CDR3 nucleotides read TGTGCCAGCAGCTCGGACAGGGGGCAAGAGACCCAGTACTTC. It encodes CASSSDRGQETQYF. The chain uses TRBV7-8 and TRBJ2-5; TRBD1 agrees at 10 bases. Germline-derived CDR1 and CDR2 are SGHVS and FQNEAQ. CDR3 length equals 14 residues. The V segment lost 4 bases and the J segment 2 bases; nucleotides outside the gene matches: 1.

The chain joins TRBV30 to TRBJ2-5, with a weak D call TRBD2 (5 bases). This CDR3 region has 13 residues. V was trimmed by 5 bases and J by 5 bases, leaving 15 bases between them. Germline CDR1 reads GTSNPN; CDR2 reads SVGIG (reference sequence). The DNA for the CDR3 is TGTGCCTGGGAGGACTGGGCTGATGAGACCCAGTACTTC. Translation gives CAWEDWADETQYF. The full variable domain, its missing parts supplied by reference TRBV30 and TRBJ2-5, is SQTIHQWPATLVQPVGSPLSLECTVEGTSNPNLYWYRQAAGRGLQLLFYSVGIGQISSEVPQNLSASRPQDRQFILSSKKLLLSDSGFYLCAWEDWADETQYFGPGTRLLVL.

The V gene is TRBV5-1, the J gene TRBJ2-2, with 7 bases lining up with TRBD2. J gave up 1 base and V 0 bases, and 6 bases lay outside the gene matches. Germline V gene lookup returns CDR1 SGHRS and CDR2 YFSETQ. The CDR3 is 17 residues long. CDR3 sequence: CASSLVLAGENTGELFF. CDR3 bases: TGCGCCAGCAGCTTGGTCCTGGCGGGGGAGAACACCGGGGAGCTGTTTTTT.

The V call is TRBV28, the J call TRBJ1-6; TRBD1 aligns across 7 bases. This CDR3 spans 18 amino acids. Germline CDR1 and CDR2: MDHEN and SYDVKM. V dropped 10 bases and J dropped 0; count of bases not matched to a gene: 15. The CDR3 protein is CATGTLTGPSSYNSPLHF. CDR3 coding DNA: TGTGCCACGGGGACCTTGACAGGGCCTAGCTCCTATAATTCACCCCTCCACTTT.

This sequence joins TRBV24-1 and TRBJ1-5, with 8 positions matching TRBD1. Per the germline V gene, CDR1 is KGHDR and CDR2 is SFDVKD. V gave up 6 bases and J gave up 5 bases; unmatched junction bases: 8. The CDR3 contains 15 residues. As DNA, the CDR3 is TGTGCCACCAGTCGGGGGGCAGGGGGCCATCAGCCCCAGCATTTT. It translates to CATSRGAGGHQPQHF.

The chain is built from TRBV7-2 and TRBJ1-5, with 7 nucleotides matching TRBD1. The CDR3 covers 18 residues. J was trimmed by 5 bases and V by 1 base; bases with no gene match: 14. The germline gives CDR1 SGHTA, CDR2 FQGNSA. CDR3 in amino acids: CASSLEMPGQQLHQPQHF. DNA for the CDR3: TGTGCCAGCAGCTTAGAAATGCCGGGACAGCAGTTACATCAGCCCCAGCATTTT.

The chain couples TRBV5-1 to TRBJ1-1; possibly TRBD1 for D (5 bases). The CDR3 is 16 residues long. The V gene's germline CDR1 is SGHRS and CDR2 YFSETQ. V was shortened by 4 bases and J by 0 bases, with 16 bases between the two germline ends. The CDR3 DNA follows: TGCGCCAGCAGCACAGCGGGACCGATTGTGAACACTGAAGCTTTCTTT. This encodes CASSTAGPIVNTEAFF. Full variable domain (outside the CDR3, taken from reference TRBV5-1 and TRBJ1-1): KAGVTQTPRYLIKTRGQQVTLSCSPISGHRSVSWYQQTPGQGLQFLFEYFSETQRNKGNFPGRFSGRQFSNSRSEMNVSTLELGDSALYLCASSTAGPIVNTEAFFGQGTRLTVV.

V and J are TRBV11-2 and TRBJ1-3, with D perhaps matching TRBD1 (6 bases). The germline CDR1 and CDR2 sequences are SGHAT and FQNNGV. V was pared by 4 bases and J by 0 bases, with 16 bases between. This CDR3 spans 17 amino acids. The DNA of the CDR3 is TGTGCCAGCAGCTCAGCTCCACAGGGCCGCTCTGGAAACACCATATATTTT. Translation gives CASSSAPQGRSGNTIYF.